The 25 T cell receptor beta chains in this list originate from one sample, sequenced in a study of CD8 T cells in ankylosing spondylitis. Using its own MiXCR run on the 5' RACE reads, TCRdb lists one record per CDR3 protein. Here the sample spans 380,000 or so distinct CDR3 sequences, around 20% being singletons. Specimen: blood, either unsorted or a sorted T cell fraction (not recorded which). The receptor source for this set is a male donor with ankylosing spondylitis or in good health (not recorded which).

The chain recombines TRBV7-9 with TRBJ2-5, with 9 bases matching TRBD2. The germline V gene encodes CDR1 SEHNR and CDR2 FQNEAQ (reference sequence). This CDR3 has 16 residues. The ends lost 10 bases at V and 2 bases at J; junction bases unmatched: 14. In nucleotides, the CDR3 is TGTGCCACCAGAATGAGGGCAGCGGGGGGACAAGAGACCCAGTACTTC. Its protein product is CATRMRAAGGQETQYF.

V and J are TRBV12-3 or TRBV12-4 and TRBJ2-1, with D perhaps matching TRBD1 (5 bases). The CDR3 is 16 residues long. V was clipped by 4 bases and J by 3 bases, with 16 bases between them. In nucleotides, the CDR3 is TGTGCCAGCAGTTCAAGGGGTTCCTCGATCTACAATGAGCAGTTCTTC. As protein: CASSSRGSSIYNEQFF.

The chain joins TRBV12-3 or TRBV12-4 to TRBJ2-7; TRBD2 matches 11 bases. The V and J ends lost 2 bases and 5 bases, in that order; junction bases with no gene match: 2. This CDR3 has 14 amino acids. Here the CDR3 DNA reads TGTGCCAGCAGTTTACTAGCGGGGGGCCACGAGCAGTACTTC. It encodes CASSLLAGGHEQYF.

The chain is built from TRBV29-1 and TRBJ2-7; D is perhaps TRBD2 (6 bases). From germline, CDR1 is SQVTM and CDR2 ANQGSEA. The CDR3 sequence is 14 residues long. V lost 2 bases and J lost 3, with 14 bases in between. CDR3 coding DNA: TGCAGCGTTGAACTATCGGGAGACTTCTACGAGCAGTACTTC. Residues: CSVELSGDFYEQYF.

Only a few counts were recorded for this clonotype. The J gene is TRBJ2-5, the V gene TRBV13; D not certain. There are 13 residues in the CDR3. Trimming took 1 base from V and 14 from J, leaving 17 bases between them. In germline, CDR1 is PRHDT, CDR2 FYEKMQ (reference sequence). CDR3 residues: CASSLEEAVSPYF. CDR3 coding DNA: TGTGCCAGCAGCTTAGAGGAAGCCGTCAGCCCTTACTTC. Variable domain in full (rest from reference TRBV13 and TRBJ2-5): AAGVIQSPRHLIKEKRETATLKCYPIPRHDTVYWYQQGPGQDPQFLISFYEKMQSDKGSIPDRFSAQQFSDYHSELNMSSLELGDSALYFCASSLEEAVSPYFGPGTRLLVL.

The rearrangement joins TRBV7-9 to TRBJ1-4; D remains unclear. Germline assignment: CDR1 SEHNR and CDR2 FQNEAQ (reference sequence). CDR3 length equals 14 residues. Between the trimmed V and J ends, which lost 3 bases and 8 bases, there was a span of 13 bases. The CDR3 spells CASSFGDWSEKLFF. CDR3 bases: TGTGCCAGCAGCTTTGGCGATTGGAGCGAAAAACTGTTTTTT.

The V call is TRBV5-5, the J call TRBJ1-4; D not resolved. The CDR3 is 14 amino acids. The germline CDR1 and CDR2 sequences are SGHKS and YYEKEE (reference sequence). V was shortened by 4 bases and J by 6 bases, with 13 bases between the two germline ends. DNA for the CDR3: TGTGCCAGCAGCATGGGAATATTTGATGAAAAACTGTTTTTT. Translating it yields CASSMGIFDEKLFF.

In this sample, this clonotype turned up a few times. V is TRBV6-5 and J is TRBJ2-7, with a weak D call TRBD2 (5 bases). The length of the CDR3 is 13 residues. Between the trimmed V and J ends, which lost 0 bases and 5 bases, there was a span of 8 bases. Looked up from germline, CDR1 is MNHEY and CDR2 is SVGAGI. CDR3 sequence reads: CASSYSNGDEQYF. DNA for the CDR3: TGTGCCAGCAGTTACTCGAACGGGGACGAGCAGTACTTC.

The chain combines TRBV27 with TRBJ1-5, with D hard to call. The V end was cut by 3 bases, the J end by 4 bases, with 7 bases between. Germline V gives CDR1 MNHEY, CDR2 SMNVEV (reference sequence). There are 13 residues in the CDR3. The DNA for the CDR3 is TGTGCCAGCAGTTTTTATTGGAATCAGCCCCAGCATTTT. Its protein is CASSFYWNQPQHF.

This clonotype showed up just a few times. J is TRBJ1-4 and V is TRBV12-3 or TRBV12-4; 9 nucleotides align to TRBD1. This CDR3 is built from 16 residues. After removal of 6 bases from V and 8 bases from J, the junction contained 13 bases not matched to a gene. The CDR3 DNA follows: TGTGCCAGCAGACCGACAGGGGGAGGATTTGTAGAAAAACTGTTTTTT. Translating it yields CASRPTGGGFVEKLFF.

This chain connects TRBV7-6 to TRBJ2-1; D tentatively fits TRBD1 or TRBD2 (6 bases each). Trimming took off 4 bases at V and 4 bases at J, with 11 bases between the two ends. Germline values: CDR1 SGHVS, CDR2 FNYEAQ. There are 14 residues in the CDR3. CDR3 bases: TGTGCCAGCAGCTCTGAGGGGGGATACAATGAGCAGTTCTTC. It is translated as CASSSEGGYNEQFF.

This clonotype was observed a few times. The rearrangement links TRBV29-1 to TRBJ2-4; no reliable D call. The CDR3 extends over 12 amino acids. Between the trimmed V and J ends, which lost 1 base and 7 bases, there was a span of 8 bases. Germline CDR1 and CDR2: SQVTM and ANQGSEA. CDR3 sequence: CSVEGVENIQYF. CDR3 DNA sequence: TGCAGCGTTGAAGGGGTTGAGAACATTCAGTACTTC.

This clonotype was recorded many times. The chain is built from TRBV6-2 or TRBV6-3 and TRBJ2-5; D is ambiguous. V was cut by 4 bases and J by 5 bases, with 5 bases left in between. Germline CDR1 reads MNHEY; CDR2 reads SVGEGT. The CDR3 sequence is 11 residues long. CDR3 in DNA: TGTGCCAGCAGTTCGATGGAGACCCAGTACTTC. This translates into CASSSMETQYF.

The V call is TRBV2, the J call TRBJ2-3, with 8 positions matching TRBD2. Germline V lookup: CDR1 SNHLY, CDR2 FYNNEI. V gave up 5 bases and J gave up 5 bases; unmatched junction bases: 12. The CDR3 runs to 16 residues. CDR3 coding DNA: TGTGCCAGCAGTTACCTTACTAGCCGGGAGGGAGATACGCAGTATTTT. Its protein product is CASSYLTSREGDTQYF.

This chain connects TRBV7-9 to TRBJ2-1; 8 bases align to TRBD1. There are 14 residues in the CDR3. Germline loops: CDR1 SEHNR, CDR2 FQNEAQ (reference sequence). Trimming cost V 5 bases and J 3 bases; bases outside gene matches: 3. Here the CDR3 DNA reads TGTGCCAGCAGCGGGACAGGACTCTACAATGAGCAGTTCTTC. It yields the protein CASSGTGLYNEQFF.

The chain has TRBV12-5 and TRBJ2-2, with 9 bases that match TRBD1. There are 16 residues in the CDR3. CDR1 is LGHNT, CDR2 FRNRAP, per germline. V lost 5 bases, J lost 1 base, and 5 bases stayed unmatched. This CDR3 is CASGIPGQGNTGELFF. CDR3 nucleotides: TGTGCTAGTGGTATACCGGGACAGGGGAACACCGGGGAGCTGTTTTTT.

The chain joins TRBV7-6 to TRBJ2-1; 8 bases map to TRBD1. V shed 4 bases, J shed 5 bases, and the junction held 4 bases outside the gene matches. In germline, CDR1 is SGHVS, CDR2 FNYEAQ. This CDR3 contains 14 residues. The CDR3 sequence is CASSSTGVDNEQFF. The CDR3 DNA follows: TGTGCCAGCAGCTCGACAGGGGTGGACAATGAGCAGTTCTTC.

This sequence joins TRBV4-1 and TRBJ2-7; D gene ambiguous. This CDR3 contains 16 residues. Looked up from germline, CDR1 is MGHRA and CDR2 is YSYEKL. V was pared by 0 bases and J by 3 bases, with 15 bases between. The CDR3 reads CASSQEYYNRNYEQYF. As DNA, the CDR3 is TGCGCCAGCAGCCAAGAATATTATAACAGAAACTACGAGCAGTACTTC.

The chain has TRBV9 and TRBJ2-5; no clear D gene. Trimming pared 4 bases from V and 5 bases from J, leaving 15 bases between. Per germline, CDR1 SGDLS and CDR2 YYNGEE. The CDR3 contains 14 residues. The CDR3 sequence is CASSPQGPPETQYF. CDR3 sequence (DNA): TGTGCCAGCAGCCCACAAGGACCCCCGGAGACCCAGTACTTC.

In its sample, this clonotype was seen a few times. The chain employs TRBV12-3 or TRBV12-4 and TRBJ1-5, with D maybe TRBD1 (6 bases). Trimming left V 5 bases short and J 6 bases short, with 14 bases between. This CDR3 contains 14 residues. The CDR3 DNA reads as TGTGCCAGCAGTCCCCCCCAGGGGAGTCAGCCCCAGCATTTT. Amino acids: CASSPPQGSQPQHF.

V gene TRBV7-8 combines with J gene TRBJ2-7; D tentatively reads TRBD1 or TRBD2 (5 bases each). CDR3 length equals 13 residues. Germline V gene lookup returns CDR1 SGHVS and CDR2 FQNEAQ. Trimming stripped 2 bases from V and 5 bases from J, with 10 bases between. CDR3 loop: CASSLLGRNEQYF. The CDR3 DNA reads TGTGCCAGCAGCTTACTGGGACGTAACGAGCAGTACTTC. Full variable domain (remainder filled in from reference TRBV7-8 and TRBJ2-7): GAGVSQSPRYKVAKRGQDVALRCDPISGHVSLFWYQQALGQGPEFLTYFQNEAQLDKSGLPSDRFFAERPEGSVSTLKIQRTQQEDSAVYLCASSLLGRNEQYFGPGTRLTVT.

In this sample, this clonotype turned up a few times. The chain has TRBV20-1 and TRBJ2-5; TRBD1 agrees at 11 bases. There are 15 residues in the CDR3. V gave up 6 bases and J gave up 4 bases; unmatched junction bases: 10. Germline CDR1 DFQATT, CDR2 SNEGSKA (reference sequence). CDR3 nucleotide sequence: TGCAGTGCCACACCACCGGGACAGGGGGTAGAGACCCAGTACTTC. It codes for CSATPPGQGVETQYF.

The chain uses TRBV12-3 or TRBV12-4 and TRBJ2-5, with TRBD1 matching 7 bases. CDR3 length equals 15 residues. With 5 bases clipped from V and 2 bases from J, the junction kept 8 bases outside the gene matches. The CDR3 spells CASSGDRRLQETQYF. CDR3 sequence (DNA): TGTGCCAGCAGTGGGGACAGAAGGTTACAAGAGACCCAGTACTTC.

The V gene is TRBV24-1, the J gene TRBJ2-3; 11 bases match TRBD2. Trimming removed 3 bases from V and 5 bases from J; junction bases left unmatched: 6. Germline V lookup: CDR1 KGHDR, CDR2 SFDVKD. This CDR3 region has 16 residues. In DNA form, the CDR3 reads TGTGCCACCAGTGATCTACTAGCGGGGGAGAAAGATACGCAGTATTTT. This translates into CATSDLLAGEKDTQYF.

This clonotype has just a few counts. This sequence joins TRBV4-1 and TRBJ2-5; D unresolved. CDR3 length: 14 amino acids. Germline lookup yields CDR1 MGHRA and CDR2 YSYEKL. V lost 1 base and J 4 bases, leaving 10 bases between the germline ends. CDR3 residues: CASSQVTGSETQYF. CDR3 sequence (DNA): TGCGCCAGCAGCCAAGTTACGGGTTCAGAGACCCAGTACTTC.